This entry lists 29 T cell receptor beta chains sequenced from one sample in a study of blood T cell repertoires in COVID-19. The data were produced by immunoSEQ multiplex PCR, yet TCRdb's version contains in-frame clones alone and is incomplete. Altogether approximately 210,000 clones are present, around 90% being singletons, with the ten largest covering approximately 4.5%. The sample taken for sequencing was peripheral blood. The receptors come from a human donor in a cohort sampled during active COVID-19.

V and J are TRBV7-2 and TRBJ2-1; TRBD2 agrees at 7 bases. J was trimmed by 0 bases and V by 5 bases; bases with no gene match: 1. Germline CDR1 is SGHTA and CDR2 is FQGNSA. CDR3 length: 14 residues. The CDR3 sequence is CASSPGGSYNEQFF. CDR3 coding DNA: TGTGCCAGCAGCCCGGGGGGCTCCTACAATGAGCAGTTCTTC.

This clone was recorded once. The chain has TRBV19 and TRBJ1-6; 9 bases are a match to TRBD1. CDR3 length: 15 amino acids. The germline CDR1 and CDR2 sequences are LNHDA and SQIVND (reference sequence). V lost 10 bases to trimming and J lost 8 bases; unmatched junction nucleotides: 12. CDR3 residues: CATGGNRGPDSPLHF. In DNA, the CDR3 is TGTGCCACCGGGGGGAACAGGGGGCCTGATTCACCCCTCCACTTT.

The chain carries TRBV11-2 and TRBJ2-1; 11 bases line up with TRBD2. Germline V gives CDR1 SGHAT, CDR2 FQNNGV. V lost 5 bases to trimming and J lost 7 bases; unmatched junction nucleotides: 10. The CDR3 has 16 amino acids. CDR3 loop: CASSQPLAGVPNEQFF. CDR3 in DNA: TGTGCCAGCAGCCAACCACTAGCGGGGGTCCCGAATGAGCAGTTCTTC.

Written as DNA, the CDR3 is TGTGCCAGCAGCTTAGTGGACACCTCCTATGGCTACACCTTC. This gives the protein CASSLVDTSYGYTF. The V and J genes are TRBV7-9 and TRBJ1-2; tentative D call: TRBD1 (5 bases). Deletions cut 1 base from V and 4 bases from J, with 10 bases between. This CDR3 has 14 residues. CDR1 and CDR2 from the germline V gene are SEHNR and FQNEAQ (reference sequence).

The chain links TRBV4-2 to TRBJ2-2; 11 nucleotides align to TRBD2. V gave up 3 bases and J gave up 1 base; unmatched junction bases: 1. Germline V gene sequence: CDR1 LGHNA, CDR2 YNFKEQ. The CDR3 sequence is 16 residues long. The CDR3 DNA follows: TGTGCCAGCAGCCAGGGGACTAGCGGGAACACCGGGGAGCTGTTTTTT. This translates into CASSQGTSGNTGELFF.

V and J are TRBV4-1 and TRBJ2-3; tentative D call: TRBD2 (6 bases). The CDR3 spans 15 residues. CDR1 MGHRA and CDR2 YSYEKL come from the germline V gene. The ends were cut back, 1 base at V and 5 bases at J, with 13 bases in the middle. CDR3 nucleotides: TGCGCCAGCAGCCAAGCCCTCGGGAGTCGAGATACGCAGTATTTT. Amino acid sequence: CASSQALGSRDTQYF.

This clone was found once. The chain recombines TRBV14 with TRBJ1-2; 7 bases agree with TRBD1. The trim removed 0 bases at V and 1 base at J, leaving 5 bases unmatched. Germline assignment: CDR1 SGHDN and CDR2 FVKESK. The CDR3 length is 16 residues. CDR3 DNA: TGTGCCAGCAGCCAAGATCAGGGGGGCGATAACTATGGCTACACCTTC. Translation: CASSQDQGGDNYGYTF.

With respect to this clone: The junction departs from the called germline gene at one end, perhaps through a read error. CDR3 loop: CASSAGTGGTDTQYF. DNA for the CDR3: TGTGCCAGCAGTGCCGGGACAGGGGGCACGGATACGCAGTATTTT. The chain has TRBV2 and TRBJ2-3; 12 nucleotides match TRBD1. The germline CDR1 and CDR2 sequences are SNHLY and FYNNEI. The CDR3 extends over 15 amino acids.

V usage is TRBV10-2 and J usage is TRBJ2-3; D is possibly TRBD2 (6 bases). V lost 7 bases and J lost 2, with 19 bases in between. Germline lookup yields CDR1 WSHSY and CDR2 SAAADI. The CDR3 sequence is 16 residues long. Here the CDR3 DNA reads TGCGCCAGCACCCTCCCTGGTAGCGGAGACACAGATACGCAGTATTTT. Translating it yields CASTLPGSGDTDTQYF.

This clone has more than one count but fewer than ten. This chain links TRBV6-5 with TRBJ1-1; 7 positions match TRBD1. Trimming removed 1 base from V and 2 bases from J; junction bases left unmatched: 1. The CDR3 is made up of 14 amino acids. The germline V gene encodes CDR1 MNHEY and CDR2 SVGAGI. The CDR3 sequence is CASSYYRGNTEAFF. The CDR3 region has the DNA TGTGCCAGCAGTTACTACAGGGGAAACACTGAAGCTTTCTTT.

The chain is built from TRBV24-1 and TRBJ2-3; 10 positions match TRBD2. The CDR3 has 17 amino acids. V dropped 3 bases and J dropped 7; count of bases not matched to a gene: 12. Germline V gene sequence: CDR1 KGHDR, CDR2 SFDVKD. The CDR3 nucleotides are TGTGCCACCAGTGATGGGGCTAGCGGGGGCCGAATGTATACGCAGTATTTT. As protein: CATSDGASGGRMYTQYF.

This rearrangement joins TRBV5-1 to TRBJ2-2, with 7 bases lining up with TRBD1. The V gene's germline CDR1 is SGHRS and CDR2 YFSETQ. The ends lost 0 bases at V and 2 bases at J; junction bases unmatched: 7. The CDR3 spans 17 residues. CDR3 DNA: TGCGCCAGCAGCTTGGACTTGGACAGGAGCAACACCGGGGAGCTGTTTTTT. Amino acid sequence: CASSLDLDRSNTGELFF. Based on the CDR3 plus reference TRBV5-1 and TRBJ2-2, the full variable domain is KAGVTQTPRYLIKTRGQQVTLSCSPISGHRSVSWYQQTPGQGLQFLFEYFSETQRNKGNFPGRFSGRQFSNSRSEMNVSTLELGDSALYLCASSLDLDRSNTGELFFGEGSRLTVL.

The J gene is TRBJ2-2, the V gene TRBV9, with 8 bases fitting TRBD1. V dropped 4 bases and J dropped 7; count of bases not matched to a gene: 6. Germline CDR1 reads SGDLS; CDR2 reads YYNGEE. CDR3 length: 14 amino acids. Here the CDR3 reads CASSRDRLRGELFF. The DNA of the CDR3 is TGTGCCAGCAGCAGGGACAGGCTACGCGGGGAGCTGTTTTTT.

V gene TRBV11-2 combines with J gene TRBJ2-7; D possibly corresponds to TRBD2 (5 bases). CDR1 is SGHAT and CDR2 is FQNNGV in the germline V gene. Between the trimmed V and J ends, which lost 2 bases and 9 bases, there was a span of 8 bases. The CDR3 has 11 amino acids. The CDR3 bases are TGTGCCAGCAGCTTATTGGGAGCGCAGTACTTC. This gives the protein CASSLLGAQYF. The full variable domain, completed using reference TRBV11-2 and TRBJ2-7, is EAGVAQSPRYKIIEKRQSVAFWCNPISGHATLYWYQQILGQGPKLLIQFQNNGVVDDSQLPKDRFSAERLKGVDSTLKIQPAKLEDSAVYLCASSLLGAQYFGPGTRLTVT.

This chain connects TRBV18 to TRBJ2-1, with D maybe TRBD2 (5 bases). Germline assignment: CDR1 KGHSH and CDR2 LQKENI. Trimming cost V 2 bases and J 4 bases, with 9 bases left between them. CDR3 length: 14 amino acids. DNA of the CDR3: TGTGCCAGCTCACCATACGGGGATTACAATGAGCAGTTCTTC. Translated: CASSPYGDYNEQFF.

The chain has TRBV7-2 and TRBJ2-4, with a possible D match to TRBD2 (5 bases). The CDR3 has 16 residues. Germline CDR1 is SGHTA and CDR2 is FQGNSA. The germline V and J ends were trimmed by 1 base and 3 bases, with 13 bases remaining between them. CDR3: CASSLVFGGNKNIQYF. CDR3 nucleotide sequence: TGTGCCAGCAGCTTAGTCTTTGGAGGAAACAAAAACATTCAGTACTTC.

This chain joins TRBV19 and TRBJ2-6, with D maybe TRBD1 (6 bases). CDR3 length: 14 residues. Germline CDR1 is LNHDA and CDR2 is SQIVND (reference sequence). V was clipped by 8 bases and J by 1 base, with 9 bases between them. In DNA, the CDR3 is TGTGCCAGTTTCACAGGGTCTGGGGCCAACGTCCTGACTTTC. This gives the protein CASFTGSGANVLTF.

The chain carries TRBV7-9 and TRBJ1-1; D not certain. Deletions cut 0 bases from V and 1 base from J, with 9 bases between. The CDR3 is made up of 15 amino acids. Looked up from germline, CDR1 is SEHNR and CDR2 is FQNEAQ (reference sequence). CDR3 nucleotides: TGTGCCAGCAGCTTAGCTCGTGGAGGGAACACTGAAGCTTTCTTT. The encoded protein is CASSLARGGNTEAFF.

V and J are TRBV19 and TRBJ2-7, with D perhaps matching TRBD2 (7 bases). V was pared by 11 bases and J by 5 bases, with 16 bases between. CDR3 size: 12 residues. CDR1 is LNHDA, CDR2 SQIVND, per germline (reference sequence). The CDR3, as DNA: TGTGCCTCTGGCGCGGGGGCCCACGAGCAGTACTTC. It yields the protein CASGAGAHEQYF. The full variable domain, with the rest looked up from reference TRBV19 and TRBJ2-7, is DGGITQSPKYLFRKEGQNVTLSCEQNLNHDAMYWYRQDPGQGLRLIYYSQIVNDFQKGDIAEGYSVSREKKESFPLTVTSAQKNPTAFYLCASGAGAHEQYFGPGTRLTVT.

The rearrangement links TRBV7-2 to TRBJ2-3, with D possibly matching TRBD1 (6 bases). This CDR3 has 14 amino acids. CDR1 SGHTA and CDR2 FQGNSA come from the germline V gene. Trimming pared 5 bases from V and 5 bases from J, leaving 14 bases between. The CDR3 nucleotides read TGTGCCAGCAGCCAAGAGGGGGTCTTAGATACGCAGTATTTT. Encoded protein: CASSQEGVLDTQYF. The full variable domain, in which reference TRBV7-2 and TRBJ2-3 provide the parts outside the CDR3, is GAGVSQSPSNKVTEKGKDVELRCDPISGHTALYWYRQSLGQGLEFLIYFQGNSAPDKSGLPSDRFSAERTGGSVSTLTIQRTQQEDSAVYLCASSQEGVLDTQYFGPGTRLTVL.

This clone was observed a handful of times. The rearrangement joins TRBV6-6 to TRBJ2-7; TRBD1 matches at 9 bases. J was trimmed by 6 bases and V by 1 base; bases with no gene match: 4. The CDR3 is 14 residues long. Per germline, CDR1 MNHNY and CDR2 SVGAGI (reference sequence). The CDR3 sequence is CASSYFEGQGEQYF. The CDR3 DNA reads TGTGCCAGCAGTTACTTCGAGGGACAGGGCGAGCAGTACTTC.

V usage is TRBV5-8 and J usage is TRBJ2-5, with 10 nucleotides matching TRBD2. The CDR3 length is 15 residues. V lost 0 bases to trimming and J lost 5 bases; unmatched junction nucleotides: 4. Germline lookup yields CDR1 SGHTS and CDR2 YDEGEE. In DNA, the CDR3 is TGTGCCAGCAGCTTGGGCCTAGCGGGAGTGGAGACCCAGTACTTC. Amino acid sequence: CASSLGLAGVETQYF. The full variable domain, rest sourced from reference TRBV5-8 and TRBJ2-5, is EAGVTQSPTHLIKTRGQQATLRCSPISGHTSVYWYQQALGLGLQFLLWYDEGEERNRGNFPPRFSGRQFPNYSSELNVNALELEDSALYLCASSLGLAGVETQYFGPGTRLLVL.

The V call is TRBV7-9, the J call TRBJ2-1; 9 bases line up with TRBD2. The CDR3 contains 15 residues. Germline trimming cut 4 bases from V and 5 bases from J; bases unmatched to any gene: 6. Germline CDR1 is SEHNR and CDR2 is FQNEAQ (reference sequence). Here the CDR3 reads CASSSSGVPNNEQFF. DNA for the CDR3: TGTGCCAGCAGCTCTAGCGGGGTTCCCAACAATGAGCAGTTCTTC. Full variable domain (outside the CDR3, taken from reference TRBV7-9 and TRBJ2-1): DTGVSQNPRHKITKRGQNVTFRCDPISEHNRLYWYRQTLGQGPEFLTYFQNEAQLEKSRLLSDRFSAERPKGSFSTLEIQRTEQGDSAMYLCASSSSGVPNNEQFFGPGTRLTVL.

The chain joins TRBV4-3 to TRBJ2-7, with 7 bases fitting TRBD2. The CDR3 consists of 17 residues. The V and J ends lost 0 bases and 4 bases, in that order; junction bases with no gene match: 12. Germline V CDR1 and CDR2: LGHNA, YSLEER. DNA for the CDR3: TGCGCCAGCAGCCAAGATTTGCGCGGGACTACTGGTTACGAGCAGTACTTC. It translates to CASSQDLRGTTGYEQYF.

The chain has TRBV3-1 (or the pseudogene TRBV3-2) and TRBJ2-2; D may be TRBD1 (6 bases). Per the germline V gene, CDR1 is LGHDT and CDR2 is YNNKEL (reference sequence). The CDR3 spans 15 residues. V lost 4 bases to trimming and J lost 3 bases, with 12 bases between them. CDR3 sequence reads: CASSLTGTDTGELFF. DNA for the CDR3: TGTGCCAGCAGCCTAACAGGGACGGACACCGGGGAGCTGTTTTTT.

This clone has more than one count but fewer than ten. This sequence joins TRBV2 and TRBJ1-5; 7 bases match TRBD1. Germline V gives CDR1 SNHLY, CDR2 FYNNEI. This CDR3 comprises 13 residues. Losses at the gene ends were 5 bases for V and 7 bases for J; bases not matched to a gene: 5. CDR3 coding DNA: TGTGCCAGCAGTAATGACAGGGACCAGCCCCAGCATTTT. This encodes CASSNDRDQPQHF.

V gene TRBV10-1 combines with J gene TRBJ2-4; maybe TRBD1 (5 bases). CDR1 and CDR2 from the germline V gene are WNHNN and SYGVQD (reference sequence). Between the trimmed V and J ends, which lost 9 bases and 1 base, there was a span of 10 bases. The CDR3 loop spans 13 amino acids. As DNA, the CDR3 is TGCGCCAGTTCCGACAGCGCCAAAAACATTCAGTACTTC. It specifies CASSDSAKNIQYF.

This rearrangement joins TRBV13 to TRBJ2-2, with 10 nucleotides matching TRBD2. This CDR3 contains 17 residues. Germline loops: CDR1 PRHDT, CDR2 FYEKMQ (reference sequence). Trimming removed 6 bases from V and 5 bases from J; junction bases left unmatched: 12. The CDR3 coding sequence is TGTGCCAGCAGACAAGGTTGGCTAGCGGGAGCGACCGGGGAGCTGTTTTTT. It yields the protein CASRQGWLAGATGELFF.

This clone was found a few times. CDR3 in DNA: TGTGCCAGCAGTTACGGGACAGGGAAGTCTGAAGCTTTCTTT. It yields the protein CASSYGTGKSEAFF. The chain couples TRBV6-5 to TRBJ1-1; the match to TRBD1 covers 9 bases. The CDR3 totals 14 residues. The germline gives CDR1 MNHEY, CDR2 SVGAGI. The junction had 4 bases not matched to a gene; V was cut back by 2 bases and J by 6 bases.